The 21 T cell receptor beta chains listed next were all sequenced from one sample in a study of cytomegalovirus exposure and HLA in healthy donors. Primers: 60 Vbeta forward and 13 Jbeta reverse. Libraries were prepared by immunoSEQ multiplex PCR; TCRdb keeps only in-frame clonotypes and omits some of them. The sample has roughly 180,000 clones, around 83% seen once. Specimen: PBMCs. Every receptor here comes from a girl under 10 years old in good health and CMV-seropositive.

This clone was detected only once. The chain carries TRBV9 and TRBJ2-5; D is uncertain. Trimming removed 1 base at V and 5 bases at J, with 12 bases between. CDR1 is SGDLS and CDR2 is YYNGEE in the germline V gene. The CDR3 spans 14 residues. In DNA form, the CDR3 reads TGTGCCAGCAGCGTATCTGTGACAACGGAGACCCAGTACTTC. Its protein is CASSVSVTTETQYF.

The rearrangement uses TRBV6-5 and TRBJ1-1, with D perhaps matching TRBD1 (6 bases). In germline, CDR1 is MNHEY, CDR2 SVGAGI. The CDR3 consists of 16 residues. The V end lost 2 bases, the J end lost 8 bases, and 21 bases lay between the germline ends. The CDR3 here is CASSYKTRGSFQEAFF. As DNA, the CDR3 is TGTGCCAGCAGTTACAAAACGAGGGGGTCCTTCCAGGAAGCTTTCTTT.

The chain employs TRBV28 and TRBJ2-3; 7 bases are a match to TRBD2. The germline V gene encodes CDR1 MDHEN and CDR2 SYDVKM. Trimming took 2 bases from V and 6 from J; bases not matched to a gene: 8. The CDR3 contains 15 residues. The CDR3 region is CASSLAGDSRDTQYF. In DNA form, the CDR3 reads TGTGCCAGCAGTTTAGCGGGGGACTCCCGTGATACGCAGTATTTT.

This chain links TRBV28 with TRBJ2-3; 8 bases agree with TRBD1. This CDR3 spans 15 amino acids. In germline, CDR1 is MDHEN, CDR2 SYDVKM. The trim removed 6 bases at V and 2 bases at J, leaving 7 bases unmatched. The CDR3 DNA follows: TGTGCCAGCAGCACCCGGACAGGGAACACAGATACGCAGTATTTT. It codes for CASSTRTGNTDTQYF. Filled out from reference TRBV28 and TRBJ2-3, the complete variable domain reads DVKVTQSSRYLVKRTGEKVFLECVQDMDHENMFWYRQDPGLGLRLIYFSYDVKMKEKGDIPEGYSVSREKKERFSLILESASTNQTSMYLCASSTRTGNTDTQYFGPGTRLTVL.

In this sample, this clone turned up a few times. The rearrangement uses TRBV6-5 and TRBJ1-4; tentatively, D is TRBD1 (5 bases). CDR3 length: 15 residues. The germline CDR1 and CDR2 sequences are MNHEY and SVGAGI. V lost 5 bases and J lost 3, with 13 bases in between. The CDR3 sequence: CASSQSRVPNEKLFF. The CDR3 nucleotides read TGTGCCAGCAGTCAATCCAGGGTCCCTAATGAAAAACTGTTTTTT.

The CDR3 coding sequence is TGCGCCAGCAGCGAGCGAGAGGCTCCCCCTGAAGCTTTCTTT. It specifies CASSEREAPPEAFF. This chain links TRBV4-1 with TRBJ1-1; D is unclear. The CDR3 length is 14 residues. Looked up from germline, CDR1 is MGHRA and CDR2 is YSYEKL. With 5 bases removed from V and 6 bases from J, the gap between germline ends came to 16 bases.

The rearrangement uses TRBV28 and TRBJ1-1; the D gene is possibly TRBD1 (6 bases). Trimming pared 7 bases from V and 3 bases from J, leaving 12 bases between. CDR3 size: 13 residues. CDR1 MDHEN and CDR2 SYDVKM come from the germline V gene. This chain's CDR3 is CASTPQGYTEAFF. CDR3 DNA sequence: TGTGCCAGCACTCCACAGGGATACACTGAAGCTTTCTTT. Complete variable domain (other parts from reference TRBV28 and TRBJ1-1): DVKVTQSSRYLVKRTGEKVFLECVQDMDHENMFWYRQDPGLGLRLIYFSYDVKMKEKGDIPEGYSVSREKKERFSLILESASTNQTSMYLCASTPQGYTEAFFGQGTRLTVV.

This clone was picked up one time. The V call is TRBV7-6, the J call TRBJ2-1; maybe TRBD2 (6 bases). Trimming pared 4 bases from V and 0 bases from J, leaving 16 bases between. The CDR3 is 17 residues long. Germline CDR1 SGHVS, CDR2 FNYEAQ. The CDR3 DNA reads as TGTGCCAGCAGCTCCGCTATCGCGGGGAGCTCCTACAATGAGCAGTTCTTC. As protein: CASSSAIAGSSYNEQFF.

CDR3 nucleotides: TGTGCCAGTAGTGACCTGGACAGGGGAGGTGAAAAACTGTTTTTT. As protein: CASSDLDRGGEKLFF. V is TRBV19 and J is TRBJ1-4, with 9 bases that match TRBD1. CDR3 length: 15 residues. V shed 5 bases, J shed 7 bases, and the junction held 8 bases outside the gene matches. Per germline, CDR1 LNHDA and CDR2 SQIVND (reference sequence).

The rearrangement uses TRBV7-3 and TRBJ2-1, with a possible D match to TRBD2 (7 bases). Trimming took off 5 bases at V and 10 bases at J, with 15 bases between the two ends. Germline CDR1 reads SGHTA; CDR2 reads FQGTGA. The CDR3 sequence is 13 residues long. CDR3 nucleotides: TGTGCCAGCAGCCCCCCGGGGAGGGGGGAGCAGTTCTTC. Translated, it gives CASSPPGRGEQFF.

This chain connects TRBV4-1 to TRBJ1-1; 8 nucleotides match TRBD1. The V segment lost 3 bases and the J segment 2 bases; nucleotides outside the gene matches: 8. CDR1 is MGHRA and CDR2 is YSYEKL in the germline V gene. This CDR3 contains 16 residues. CDR3 loop: CASSQLIQGGNTEAFF. Here the CDR3 DNA reads TGCGCCAGCAGCCAGCTCATACAGGGGGGAAACACTGAAGCTTTCTTT.

The chain couples TRBV9 to TRBJ2-7; possible D gene TRBD1, 6 bases. The CDR3 loop spans 15 amino acids. V was clipped by 4 bases and J by 6 bases, with 20 bases between them. Germline V gene lookup returns CDR1 SGDLS and CDR2 YYNGEE. The CDR3, as DNA: TGTGCCAGCAGCACTTCTGGGGGCGACTACACCGAGCAGTACTTC. Protein product: CASSTSGGDYTEQYF.

This chain connects TRBV5-4 to TRBJ2-7; TRBD2 is a possible D gene (7 bases). Trimming took off 4 bases at V and 7 bases at J, with 15 bases between the two ends. Germline lookup yields CDR1 SGHNT and CDR2 YYREEE (reference sequence). This CDR3 has 13 residues. Here the CDR3 reads CASSLGGRGEQYF. As DNA, the CDR3 is TGTGCCAGCAGCCTAGGGGGGAGGGGGGAGCAGTACTTC.

This chain joins TRBV28 and TRBJ1-5, with 8 bases aligning to TRBD1. Trimming at V came to 5 bases and at J to 0 bases, leaving 9 bases not matched to a gene. CDR1 and CDR2 from the germline V gene are MDHEN and SYDVKM. This CDR3 spans 17 amino acids. The CDR3 DNA reads as TGTGCCAGCAGTGAACAGGGGGGTGGATATAGCAATCAGCCCCAGCATTTT. It is translated as CASSEQGGGYSNQPQHF.

J is TRBJ2-3 and V is TRBV27; D is unclear. The CDR3 runs to 13 residues. V was cut by 3 bases and J by 0 bases, with 4 bases left in between. The V gene's germline CDR1 is MNHEY and CDR2 SMNVEV (reference sequence). CDR3 in DNA: TGTGCCAGCAGTTTTATGAGCACAGATACGCAGTATTTT. This gives the protein CASSFMSTDTQYF.

Worth noting for this clone: Other DNA sequences in the same sample also yield this CDR3. V usage is TRBV27 and J usage is TRBJ1-5, with no clear D. The V end was cut by 8 bases, the J end by 1 base, with 6 bases between. This CDR3 contains 12 residues. Germline V gene data show CDR1 as MNHEY and CDR2 as SMNVEV (reference sequence). This chain's CDR3 is CASRGSNQPQHF. The CDR3 nucleotides are TGTGCCAGCCGGGGAAGCAATCAGCCCCAGCATTTT.

The rearrangement uses TRBV25-1 and TRBJ1-5; TRBD1 matches at 11 bases. CDR1 is MGHDK, CDR2 SYGVNS, per germline. This CDR3 is 13 amino acids long. The V and J ends lost 9 bases and 6 bases, in that order; junction bases with no gene match: 4. The CDR3 DNA sequence: TGTGCCAGTGGACAGGGGGCGGCTCAGCCCCAGCATTTT. As protein: CASGQGAAQPQHF.

With regard to this clone: The sample carries other DNA sequences with the same CDR3. The V gene is TRBV27, the J gene TRBJ2-2; D perhaps matches TRBD1 (5 bases). This CDR3 contains 13 residues. Germline V gene lookup returns CDR1 MNHEY and CDR2 SMNVEV (reference sequence). V was pared by 2 bases and J by 5 bases, with 6 bases between. The CDR3 sequence: CASSLQGTGELFF. DNA of the CDR3: TGTGCCAGCAGTTTACAGGGAACCGGGGAGCTGTTTTTT.

This chain joins TRBV12-5 and TRBJ1-5; D unresolved. Germline CDR1 and CDR2: LGHNT and FRNRAP. The germline V and J ends were trimmed by 0 bases and 4 bases, with 13 bases remaining between them. The CDR3 length is 16 residues. The CDR3 reads CASGLVLSVLNQPQHF. CDR3 DNA sequence: TGTGCTAGTGGTTTGGTACTCTCCGTCCTAAATCAGCCCCAGCATTTT. The entire variable domain, with the rest obtained from reference TRBV12-5 and TRBJ1-5, is as follows: DARVTQTPRHKVTEMGQEVTMRCQPILGHNTVFWYRQTMMQGLELLAYFRNRAPLDDSGMPKDRFSAEMPDATLATLKIQPSEPRDSAVYFCASGLVLSVLNQPQHFGDGTRLSIL.

The chain couples TRBV28 to TRBJ1-4; TRBD1 matches 7 bases. Looked up from germline, CDR1 is MDHEN and CDR2 is SYDVKM. The trim removed 3 bases at V and 4 bases at J, leaving 11 bases unmatched. The CDR3 extends over 17 amino acids. CDR3 loop: CASSFIGGGADNEKLFF. CDR3 sequence (DNA): TGTGCCAGCAGTTTTATAGGAGGGGGCGCAGATAATGAAAAACTGTTTTTT.

V is TRBV9 and J is TRBJ2-2, with 10 nucleotides matching TRBD2. The V and J ends lost 3 bases and 6 bases, in that order; junction bases with no gene match: 5. This CDR3 is built from 15 residues. Germline loops: CDR1 SGDLS, CDR2 YYNGEE. CDR3 region: CASSALAGAPGELFF. DNA of the CDR3: TGTGCCAGCAGCGCTCTAGCGGGAGCACCCGGGGAGCTGTTTTTT. Full variable domain (missing parts from reference TRBV9 and TRBJ2-2): DSGVTQTPKHLITATGQRVTLRCSPRSGDLSVYWYQQSLDQGLQFLIQYYNGEERAKGNILERFSAQQFPDLHSELNLSSLELGDSALYFCASSALAGAPGELFFGEGSRLTVL.